This TCR beta chain stems from a study of blood T cells in healthy people across ages. Then a second PCR, running roughly 6 to 12 cycles, was carried out with a sample-barcoded 5' primer and a J-beta primer mix. TCRdb used MiXCR to reprocess the 5' RACE reads, holding one entry per CDR3 protein. The sample holds over a million distinct CDR3 sequences, 25% seen once. Deletions cut 2 bases from V and 4 bases from J, with 16 bases between. This CDR3 has 16 amino acids. The germline V gene encodes CDR1 SGHTA and CDR2 FQGTGA. This clonotype was seen only a few times. Separately, the same data were catalogued under a study of T cells of mothers and their children.

The chain carries TRBV7-3 and TRBJ2-3; D not resolved. The TCR sequence derives from a girl aged 2-10 years in good health. Sequenced sample: blood. Here the CDR3 DNA reads TGTGCCAGCAGCTTAGAAGGTTTGCGGAAGTCAGATACGCAGTATTTT. It specifies CASSLEGLRKSDTQYF.